Following are 24 T cell receptor beta chains from one sample sequenced in a study. Each CDR3 protein gets one entry after TCRdb re-called the 5' RACE reads with MiXCR. The sample includes almost 200 distinct CDR3 sequences, 36% of them seen just once. The sequencing input was total memory T cells from blood PBMCs. The subset was: transitional memory CD4+ T cells. Every receptor here comes from a male donor with HIV.

This chain connects TRBV29-1 to TRBJ2-3; D possibly corresponds to TRBD2 (6 bases). This CDR3 region has 13 residues. The germline V gene encodes CDR1 SQVTM and CDR2 ANQGSEA. V was clipped by 8 bases and J by 4 bases, with 16 bases between them. The CDR3 nucleotides read TGCAGCTTTCGGGGACTGCTTCCAGATACGCAGTATTTT. Translation: CSFRGLLPDTQYF.

V usage is TRBV11-2 and J usage is TRBJ2-5; D possibly corresponds to TRBD1 (6 bases). The CDR3 covers 15 residues. The germline CDR1 and CDR2 sequences are SGHAT and FQNNGV. With 2 bases removed from V and 1 base from J, the gap between germline ends came to 11 bases. The CDR3 bases are TGTGCCAGCAGCTTATCCGGGACACCCCAAGAGACCCAGTACTTC. The encoded protein is CASSLSGTPQETQYF.

The V call is TRBV18, the J call TRBJ1-6, with 10 bases that match TRBD1. CDR1 is KGHSH, CDR2 LQKENI, per germline. The CDR3 runs to 16 residues. V was pared by 3 bases and J by 8 bases, with 7 bases of the junction left unmatched. The CDR3: CASSPRDRGAYSPLHF. CDR3 DNA: TGTGCCAGCTCACCGCGGGACAGGGGCGCATATTCACCCCTCCACTTT.

The chain carries TRBV5-1 and TRBJ1-1; 9 bases are shared with TRBD1. In germline, CDR1 is SGHRS, CDR2 YFSETQ. V shed 4 bases and J 5 bases; nucleotides not matched to a gene: 9. The CDR3 consists of 15 residues. This chain's CDR3 is CASSPDGQGRTEAFF. The CDR3 bases are TGCGCCAGCAGCCCGGATGGACAGGGGAGGACTGAAGCTTTCTTT.

V gene TRBV6-5 combines with J gene TRBJ2-7; D may match TRBD1 or TRBD2 (5 bases each). V lost 2 bases to trimming and J lost 3 bases, with 11 bases between them. Germline assignment: CDR1 MNHEY and CDR2 SVGAGI. This CDR3 region has 14 residues. CDR3 amino acids: CASSYGGTLYEQYF. The CDR3 DNA reads as TGTGCCAGCAGTTACGGGGGTACCCTCTACGAGCAGTACTTC.

Only a few counts were recorded for this clonotype. The rearrangement links TRBV5-5 to TRBJ1-1; 9 nucleotides align to TRBD1. In germline, CDR1 is SGHKS, CDR2 YYEKEE (reference sequence). The CDR3 sequence is 13 residues long. The J segment lost 5 bases and the V segment lost 4 bases, leaving 3 bases of the junction unmatched. The CDR3 nucleotides read TGTGCCAGCAGCCCACAGGGGGCGACTGAAGCTTTCTTT. Residues: CASSPQGATEAFF.

This chain links TRBV10-3 with TRBJ1-4; 7 positions match TRBD1. CDR1 is ENHRY and CDR2 is SYGVKD in the germline V gene. Germline trimming cut 4 bases from V and 5 bases from J; bases unmatched to any gene: 13. This CDR3 is built from 17 residues. CDR3 DNA sequence: TGTGCCATCAGTGCACCCAGCGGACCAGGGGGGAATGAAAAACTGTTTTTT. Amino acids: CAISAPSGPGGNEKLFF.

Comments on this clonotype: Without the conserved terminal phenylalanine or tryptophan, this CDR3 likely stems from a read error. This chain joins TRBV6-1 and TRBJ1-2; TRBD1 matches at 9 bases. V shed 1 base, J shed 2 bases, and the junction held 2 bases outside the gene matches. Germline V gene sequence: CDR1 MNHNS, CDR2 SASEGT. The CDR3 runs 15 residues. The CDR3 sequence: CASSEGDRANYGYTV. In nucleotides, the CDR3 is TGTGCCAGCAGTGAAGGGGACAGGGCAAACTATGGCTACACCGTC.

The V gene is TRBV15, the J gene TRBJ1-1; possible D gene TRBD1, 5 bases. The CDR3 runs to 14 residues. The germline gives CDR1 LNHNV, CDR2 YYDKDF (reference sequence). Between the trimmed V and J ends, which lost 1 base and 4 bases, there was a span of 10 bases. CDR3 in amino acids: CATSRARVGTEAFF. The DNA of the CDR3 is TGTGCCACCAGCAGAGCCAGGGTTGGCACTGAAGCTTTCTTT.

V is TRBV6-5 and J is TRBJ1-2, with TRBD1 matching over 8 bases. With V trimmed by 2 bases and J by 4 bases, 6 bases remained unmatched. The V gene's germline CDR1 is MNHEY and CDR2 SVGAGI. CDR3 size: 15 residues. The CDR3 spells CASSYAGTGGYGYTF. CDR3 in DNA: TGTGCCAGCAGTTACGCAGGGACAGGAGGCTATGGCTACACCTTC.

V gene TRBV28 combines with J gene TRBJ2-1; no firm D call. Germline V lookup: CDR1 MDHEN, CDR2 SYDVKM. CDR3 length: 14 amino acids. The V end lost 5 bases, the J end lost 0 bases, and 8 bases lay between the germline ends. This chain's CDR3 is CASSVTPSYNEQFF. CDR3 bases: TGTGCCAGCAGTGTCACTCCCTCCTACAATGAGCAGTTCTTC.

This chain uses TRBV28 with TRBJ2-7; D gene ambiguous. The CDR3 runs 11 residues. Looked up from germline, CDR1 is MDHEN and CDR2 is SYDVKM. V shed 4 bases and J shed 5 bases, with 6 bases lying between them. The CDR3 here is CASSSLHEQYF. The CDR3 DNA reads TGTGCCAGCAGTTCACTCCACGAGCAGTACTTC. Using reference TRBV28 and TRBJ2-7 for the parts outside the CDR3, the full variable domain is DVKVTQSSRYLVKRTGEKVFLECVQDMDHENMFWYRQDPGLGLRLIYFSYDVKMKEKGDIPEGYSVSREKKERFSLILESASTNQTSMYLCASSSLHEQYFGPGTRLTVT.

The chain uses TRBV4-1 and TRBJ1-1; D ambiguous. This CDR3 region has 17 residues. Germline CDR1 reads MGHRA; CDR2 reads YSYEKL. V was trimmed by 0 bases and J by 1 base, leaving 15 bases between them. The CDR3 sequence is CASSQEGRVGRNTEAFF. The CDR3 region has the DNA TGCGCCAGCAGCCAAGAAGGTCGGGTCGGCAGGAACACTGAAGCTTTCTTT.

This clonotype was seen a handful of times. The chain links TRBV6-2 or TRBV6-3 to TRBJ1-1; no clear D gene. Per the germline V gene, CDR1 is MNHEY and CDR2 is SVGEGT. The CDR3 contains 17 residues. V was pared by 2 bases and J by 5 bases, with 21 bases between. CDR3 loop: CASSYRPPPLFKTEAFF. CDR3 nucleotide sequence: TGTGCCAGCAGTTACCGTCCCCCTCCCCTTTTCAAAACTGAAGCTTTCTTT.

The gene calls are TRBV15 and TRBJ1-5, with TRBD1 identical over 9 bases. CDR1 is LNHNV, CDR2 YYDKDF, per germline (reference sequence). This CDR3 comprises 15 residues. V was pared by 6 bases and J by 6 bases, with 9 bases of the junction left unmatched. The DNA for the CDR3 is TGTGCCACCAGGTTAGACAGGGGGATATTTCAGCCCCAGCATTTT. Its translation: CATRLDRGIFQPQHF.

This clonotype has a handful of counts. This chain connects TRBV5-1 to TRBJ2-4; 11 nucleotides agree with TRBD1. Germline V gene sequence: CDR1 SGHRS, CDR2 YFSETQ. J lost 4 bases, V lost 5 bases, and 5 bases had no gene match. The CDR3 sequence is 15 residues long. The CDR3 DNA is TGCGCCAGCAGAGAGGGACAGGGGGATAAAAACATTCAGTACTTC. This encodes CASREGQGDKNIQYF.

The chain links TRBV15 to TRBJ1-5, with unresolved D. V lost 3 bases to trimming and J lost 5 bases, with 5 bases between them. CDR3 length: 12 amino acids. Germline-derived CDR1 and CDR2 are LNHNV and YYDKDF (reference sequence). This CDR3 is CATSSSHQPQHF. The CDR3 region has the DNA TGTGCCACCAGCAGTTCCCATCAGCCCCAGCATTTT.

This clonotype was found a few times. V and J are TRBV11-3 and TRBJ2-2; possibly TRBD2 for D (5 bases). The CDR3 extends over 14 amino acids. Germline CDR1 reads SGHNT; CDR2 reads YENEEA. Between the trimmed V and J ends, which lost 1 base and 2 bases, there was a span of 5 bases. CDR3 DNA: TGTGCCAGCAGCTTAGGGACTAACACCGGGGAGCTGTTTTTT. It encodes CASSLGTNTGELFF.

The chain is built from TRBV5-1 and TRBJ2-1; D remains ambiguous. V was trimmed by 5 bases and J by 1 base, leaving 7 bases between them. Germline CDR1 SGHRS, CDR2 YFSETQ. The CDR3 is made up of 13 amino acids. Here the CDR3 reads CASSYWSYNEQFF. The CDR3 DNA follows: TGCGCCAGCAGTTACTGGTCCTACAATGAGCAGTTCTTC.

This chain connects TRBV10-3 to TRBJ2-1, with 10 nucleotides matching TRBD1. The CDR3 sequence is 16 residues long. CDR1 is ENHRY, CDR2 SYGVKD, per germline. The junction had 1 base not matched to a gene; V was cut back by 2 bases and J by 0 bases. The CDR3 bases are TGTGCCATCAGTGAGGGGGACAGGGGCTCCTACAATGAGCAGTTCTTC. It is translated as CAISEGDRGSYNEQFF.

The chain combines TRBV9 with TRBJ1-2; D uncertain. V was trimmed by 4 bases and J by 0 bases, leaving 7 bases between them. CDR3 size: 13 residues. The germline gives CDR1 SGDLS, CDR2 YYNGEE. The CDR3 is CASSPQTNYGYTF. CDR3 nucleotide sequence: TGTGCCAGCAGCCCACAGACTAACTATGGCTACACCTTC. Drawing the rest from reference TRBV9 and TRBJ1-2, the complete variable domain is DSGVTQTPKHLITATGQRVTLRCSPRSGDLSVYWYQQSLDQGLQFLIQYYNGEERAKGNILERFSAQQFPDLHSELNLSSLELGDSALYFCASSPQTNYGYTFGSGTRLTVV.

The chain combines TRBV12-3 or TRBV12-4 with TRBJ2-1; D is unresolved. Trimming took 6 bases from V and 4 from J, leaving 7 bases between them. The CDR3 consists of 12 residues. CDR3 sequence (DNA): TGTGCCAGCAGGGGTTGGTACAATGAGCAGTTCTTC. Amino acids: CASRGWYNEQFF.

This chain joins TRBV19 and TRBJ2-1, with a possible D match to TRBD1 (6 bases). Per germline, CDR1 LNHDA and CDR2 SQIVND (reference sequence). The CDR3 has 16 residues. V lost 5 bases, J lost 0 bases, and 14 bases lay in between. In DNA form, the CDR3 reads TGTGCCAGTAGTGACGGACAGCTAATCTCCTACAATGAGCAGTTCTTC. It translates to CASSDGQLISYNEQFF.

The V and J genes are TRBV15 and TRBJ1-5; D gene ambiguous. The CDR3 spans 13 residues. Between the trimmed V and J ends, which lost 3 bases and 7 bases, there was a span of 10 bases. CDR1 is LNHNV and CDR2 is YYDKDF in the germline V gene (reference sequence). The CDR3 DNA reads TGTGCCACCAGCAGTTCCCTGCGGCAGCCCCAGCATTTT. It codes for CATSSSLRQPQHF.